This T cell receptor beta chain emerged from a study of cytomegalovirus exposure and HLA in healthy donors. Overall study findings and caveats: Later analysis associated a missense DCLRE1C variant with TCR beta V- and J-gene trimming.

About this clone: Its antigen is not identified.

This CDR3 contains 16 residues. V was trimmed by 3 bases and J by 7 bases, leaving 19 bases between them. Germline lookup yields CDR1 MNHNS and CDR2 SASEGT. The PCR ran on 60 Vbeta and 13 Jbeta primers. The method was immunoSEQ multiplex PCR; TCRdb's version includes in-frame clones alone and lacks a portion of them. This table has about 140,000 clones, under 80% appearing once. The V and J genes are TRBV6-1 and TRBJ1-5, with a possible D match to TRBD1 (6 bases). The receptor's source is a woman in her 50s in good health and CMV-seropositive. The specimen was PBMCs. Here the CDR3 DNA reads TGTGCCAGCAGTGAGCCGGCGGGGGGGCCCGGCCAGCCCCAGCATTTT. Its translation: CASSEPAGGPGQPQHF.